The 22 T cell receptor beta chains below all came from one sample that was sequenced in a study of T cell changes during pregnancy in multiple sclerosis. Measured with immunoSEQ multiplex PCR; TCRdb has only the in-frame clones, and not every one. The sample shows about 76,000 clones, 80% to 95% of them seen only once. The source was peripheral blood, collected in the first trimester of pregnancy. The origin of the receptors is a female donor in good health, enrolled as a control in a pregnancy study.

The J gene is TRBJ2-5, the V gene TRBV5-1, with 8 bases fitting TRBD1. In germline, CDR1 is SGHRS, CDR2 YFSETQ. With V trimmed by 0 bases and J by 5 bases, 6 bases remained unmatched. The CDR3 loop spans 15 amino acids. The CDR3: CASSLGAGGKETQYF. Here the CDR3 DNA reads TGCGCCAGCAGCTTGGGGGCAGGGGGCAAGGAGACCCAGTACTTC.

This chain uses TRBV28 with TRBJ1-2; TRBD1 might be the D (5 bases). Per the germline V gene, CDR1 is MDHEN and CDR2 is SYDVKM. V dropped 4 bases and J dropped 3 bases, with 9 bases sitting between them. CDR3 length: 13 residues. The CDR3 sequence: CASSSAGYYGYTF. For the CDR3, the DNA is TGTGCCAGCAGTTCGGCAGGGTACTATGGCTACACCTTC.

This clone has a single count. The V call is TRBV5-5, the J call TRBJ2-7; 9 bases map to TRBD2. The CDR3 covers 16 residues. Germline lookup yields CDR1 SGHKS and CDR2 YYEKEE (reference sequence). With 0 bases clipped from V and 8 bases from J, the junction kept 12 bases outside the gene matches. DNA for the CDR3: TGTGCCAGCAGCTTGGTAGAGGGAGCGGGGGGTGAGAAGCAGTACTTC. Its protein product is CASSLVEGAGGEKQYF.

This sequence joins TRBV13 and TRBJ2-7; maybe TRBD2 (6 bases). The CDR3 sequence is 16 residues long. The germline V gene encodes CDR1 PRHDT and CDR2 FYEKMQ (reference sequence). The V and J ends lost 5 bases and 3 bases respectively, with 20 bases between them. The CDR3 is CASSAYREQIVYEQYF. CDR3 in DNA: TGTGCCAGCAGCGCTTACCGGGAGCAAATTGTCTACGAGCAGTACTTC.

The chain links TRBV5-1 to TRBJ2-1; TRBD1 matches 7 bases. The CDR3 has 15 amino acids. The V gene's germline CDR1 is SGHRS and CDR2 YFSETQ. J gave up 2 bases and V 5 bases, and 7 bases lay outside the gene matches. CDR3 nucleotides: TGCGCCAGCAGACCGGACAGGTTCACCTACAATGAGCAGTTCTTC. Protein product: CASRPDRFTYNEQFF.

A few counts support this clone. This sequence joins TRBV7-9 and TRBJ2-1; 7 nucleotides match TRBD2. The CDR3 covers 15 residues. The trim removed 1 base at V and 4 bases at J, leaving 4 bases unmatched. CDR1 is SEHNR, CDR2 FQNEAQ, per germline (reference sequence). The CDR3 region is CASSLEGLGYNEQFF. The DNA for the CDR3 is TGTGCCAGCAGCTTAGAAGGACTAGGATACAATGAGCAGTTCTTC.

CDR3 DNA: TGTGCCAGCAGTCCTGGGACTAGCGGGAGTAAGACCCAGTACTTC. Residues: CASSPGTSGSKTQYF. V usage is TRBV28 and J usage is TRBJ2-5; 14 bases match TRBD2. CDR1 and CDR2 from the germline V gene are MDHEN and SYDVKM. The CDR3 consists of 15 residues. V shed 5 bases, J shed 6 bases, and the junction held 5 bases outside the gene matches. Using reference TRBV28 and TRBJ2-5 for the parts outside the CDR3, the full variable domain is DVKVTQSSRYLVKRTGEKVFLECVQDMDHENMFWYRQDPGLGLRLIYFSYDVKMKEKGDIPEGYSVSREKKERFSLILESASTNQTSMYLCASSPGTSGSKTQYFGPGTRLLVL.

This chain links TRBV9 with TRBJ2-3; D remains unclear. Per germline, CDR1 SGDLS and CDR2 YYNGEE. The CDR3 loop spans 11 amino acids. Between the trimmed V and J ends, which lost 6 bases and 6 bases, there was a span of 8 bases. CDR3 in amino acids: CASTNRDTQYF. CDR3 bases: TGTGCCAGCACCAATCGGGATACGCAGTATTTT.

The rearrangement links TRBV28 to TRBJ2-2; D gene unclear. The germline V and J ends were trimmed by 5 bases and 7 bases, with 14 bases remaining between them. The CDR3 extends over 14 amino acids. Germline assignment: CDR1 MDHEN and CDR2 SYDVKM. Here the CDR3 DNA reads TGTGCCAGCAGTCTACAGTCTTCCCACGGGGAGCTGTTTTTT. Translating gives CASSLQSSHGELFF.

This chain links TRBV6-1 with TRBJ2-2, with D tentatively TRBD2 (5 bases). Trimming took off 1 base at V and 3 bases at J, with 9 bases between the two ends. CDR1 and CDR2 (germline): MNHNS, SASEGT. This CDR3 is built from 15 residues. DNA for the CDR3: TGTGCCAGCAGTGAAGGCGTGGGAGACACCGGGGAGCTGTTTTTT. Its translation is CASSEGVGDTGELFF.

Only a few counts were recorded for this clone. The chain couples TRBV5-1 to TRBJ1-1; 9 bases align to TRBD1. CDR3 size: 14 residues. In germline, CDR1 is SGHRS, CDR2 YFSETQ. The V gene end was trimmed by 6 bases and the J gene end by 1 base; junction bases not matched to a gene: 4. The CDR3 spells CASTSQGANTEAFF. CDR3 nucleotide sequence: TGCGCCAGCACCTCACAGGGGGCGAACACTGAAGCTTTCTTT. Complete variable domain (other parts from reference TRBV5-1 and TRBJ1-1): KAGVTQTPRYLIKTRGQQVTLSCSPISGHRSVSWYQQTPGQGLQFLFEYFSETQRNKGNFPGRFSGRQFSNSRSEMNVSTLELGDSALYLCASTSQGANTEAFFGQGTRLTVV.

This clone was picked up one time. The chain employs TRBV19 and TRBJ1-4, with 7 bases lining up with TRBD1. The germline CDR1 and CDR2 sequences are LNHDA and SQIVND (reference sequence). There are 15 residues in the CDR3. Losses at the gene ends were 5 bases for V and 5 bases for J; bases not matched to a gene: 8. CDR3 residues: CASSDRARGNEKLFF. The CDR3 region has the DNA TGTGCCAGTAGTGACAGGGCTCGCGGAAATGAAAAACTGTTTTTT.

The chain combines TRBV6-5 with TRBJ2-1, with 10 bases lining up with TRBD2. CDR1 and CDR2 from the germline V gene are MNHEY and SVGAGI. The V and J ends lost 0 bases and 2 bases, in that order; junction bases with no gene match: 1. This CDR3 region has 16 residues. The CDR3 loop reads CASSYSLAGAYNEQFF. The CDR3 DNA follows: TGTGCCAGCAGTTACTCGCTAGCGGGGGCCTACAATGAGCAGTTCTTC.

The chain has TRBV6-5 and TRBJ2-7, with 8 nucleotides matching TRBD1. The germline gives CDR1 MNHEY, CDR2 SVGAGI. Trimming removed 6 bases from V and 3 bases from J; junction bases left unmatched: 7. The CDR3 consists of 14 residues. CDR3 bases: TGTGCCAGCAGCTACCGTGGACAGGGCTACGAGCAGTACTTC. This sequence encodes CASSYRGQGYEQYF.

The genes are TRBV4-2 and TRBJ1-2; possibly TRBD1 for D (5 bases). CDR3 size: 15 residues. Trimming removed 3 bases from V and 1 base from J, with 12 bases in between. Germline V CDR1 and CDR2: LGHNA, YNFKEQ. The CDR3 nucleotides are TGTGCCAGCAGCCAGGCGGGGGTAGGTAACTATGGCTACACCTTC. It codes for CASSQAGVGNYGYTF.

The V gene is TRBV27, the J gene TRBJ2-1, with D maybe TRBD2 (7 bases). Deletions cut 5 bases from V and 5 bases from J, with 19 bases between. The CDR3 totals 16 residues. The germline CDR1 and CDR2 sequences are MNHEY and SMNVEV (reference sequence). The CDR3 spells CASSRWRGGRDNEQFF. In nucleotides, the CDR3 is TGTGCCAGCAGTCGGTGGAGGGGGGGGCGGGACAATGAGCAGTTCTTC.

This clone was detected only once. CDR3 nucleotides: TGTGCCAGCAGCCAGGACAGAAAAAATCAGCCCCAGCATTTT. Its translation is CASSQDRKNQPQHF. The chain recombines TRBV7-2 with TRBJ1-5, with a possible D match to TRBD1 (6 bases). Trimming stripped 5 bases from V and 4 bases from J, with 12 bases between. CDR1 and CDR2 from the germline V gene are SGHTA and FQGNSA. The CDR3 is 14 amino acids.

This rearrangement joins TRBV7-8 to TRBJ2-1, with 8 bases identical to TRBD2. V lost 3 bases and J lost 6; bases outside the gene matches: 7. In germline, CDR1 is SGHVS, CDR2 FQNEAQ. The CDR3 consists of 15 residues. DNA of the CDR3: TGTGCCAGCAGCTTCTTCCGGGAGGGCCGCAATGAGCAGTTCTTC. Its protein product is CASSFFREGRNEQFF.

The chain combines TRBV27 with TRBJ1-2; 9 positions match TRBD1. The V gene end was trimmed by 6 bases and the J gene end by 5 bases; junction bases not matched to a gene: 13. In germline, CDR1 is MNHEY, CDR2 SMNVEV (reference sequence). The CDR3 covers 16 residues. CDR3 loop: CASSYQVGDRAYGYTF. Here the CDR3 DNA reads TGTGCCAGCAGCTACCAAGTTGGGGACAGGGCTTATGGCTACACCTTC.

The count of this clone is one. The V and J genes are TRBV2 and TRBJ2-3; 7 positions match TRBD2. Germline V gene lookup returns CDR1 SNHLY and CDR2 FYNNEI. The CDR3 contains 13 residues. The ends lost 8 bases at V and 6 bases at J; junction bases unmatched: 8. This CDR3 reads CASAGLVSDTQYF. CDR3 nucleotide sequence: TGTGCCAGCGCCGGACTAGTCTCGGATACGCAGTATTTT.

The CDR3 sequence is CASSLGVLPYEQYF. CDR3 sequence (DNA): TGCGCCAGCAGCTTGGGTGTCCTCCCTTACGAGCAGTACTTC. The chain carries TRBV5-1 and TRBJ2-7, with D uncertain. Trimming removed 0 bases at V and 4 bases at J, with 11 bases between. The CDR3 loop spans 14 amino acids. Germline V gives CDR1 SGHRS, CDR2 YFSETQ.

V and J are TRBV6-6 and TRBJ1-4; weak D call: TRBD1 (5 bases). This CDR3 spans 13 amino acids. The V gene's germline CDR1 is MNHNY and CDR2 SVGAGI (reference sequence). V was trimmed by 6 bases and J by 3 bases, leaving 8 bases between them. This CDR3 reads CASSRQPNEKLFF. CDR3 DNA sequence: TGTGCCAGCAGCAGACAGCCTAATGAAAAACTGTTTTTT.